A single sample is the source of the 28 T cell receptor beta chains below, sequenced in a study of regulatory T cells in long-lasting Graves disease. iRepertoire HTBI primers and Arm-PCR of CDR3 regions built TCR beta libraries. One entry per CDR3 protein, called by TCRdb with MiXCR from the multiplex PCR reads. The sample contains approximately 440,000 distinct CDR3 sequences, about 17% of which appear only once. Time point meaning: newly diagnosed GD, antithyroid drugs for less than 3 months. PBMCs provided the RNA from which the TCR library was made. The same data also contributed to another study, on T cells in Graves' hyperthyroidism and ophthalmopathy.

The sample was peripheral blood mononuclear cells (PBMCs), taken at new diagnosis, from a patient treated with antithyroid drugs. Receptors originate from a man aged 35-49 years with Graves disease.

This clonotype has just a few counts. V gene TRBV24-1 combines with J gene TRBJ1-5; D remains ambiguous. Germline lookup yields CDR1 KGHDR and CDR2 SFDVKD. Between the trimmed V and J ends, which lost 5 bases and 2 bases, there was a span of 12 bases. The CDR3 length is 15 residues. The CDR3 bases are TGTGCCACCAGTGGGGGAAGTTGGGGCAATCAGCCCCAGCATTTT. It is translated as CATSGGSWGNQPQHF.

This clonotype has more than one count but fewer than ten. The chain links TRBV12-3 or TRBV12-4 to TRBJ2-5, with a weak D call TRBD2 (6 bases). V shed 7 bases and J shed 4 bases, with 16 bases lying between them. The CDR3 extends over 14 amino acids. The CDR3 loop reads CASTRAEGRETQYF. CDR3 DNA sequence: TGTGCCAGCACCCGGGCGGAGGGAAGAGAGACCCAGTACTTC.

This clonotype was counted a few times. The V gene is TRBV19, the J gene TRBJ2-3; D not resolved. V lost 5 bases, J lost 7 bases, and 13 bases lay in between. The CDR3 sequence is 13 residues long. Germline V gene data show CDR1 as LNHDA and CDR2 as SQIVND (reference sequence). The CDR3 DNA reads TGTGCCAGTAGTGCCCGAGGAGAGTATACGCAGTATTTT. It encodes CASSARGEYTQYF.

This chain uses TRBV28 with TRBJ2-1; 7 bases agree with TRBD2. CDR3 length: 17 residues. J was trimmed by 2 bases and V by 6 bases; bases with no gene match: 13. Germline V gene data show CDR1 as MDHEN and CDR2 as SYDVKM. In DNA form, the CDR3 reads TGTGCCAGCAGACACGAGGTGGCTAGCGGTCCCTACAATGAGCAGTTCTTC. Protein: CASRHEVASGPYNEQFF.

This clonotype was observed at least ten times. The rearrangement links TRBV20-1 to TRBJ2-7; D uncertain. Trimming took 0 bases from V and 6 from J, leaving 12 bases between them. In germline, CDR1 is DFQATT, CDR2 SNEGSKA (reference sequence). The CDR3 sequence is 13 residues long. In DNA form, the CDR3 reads TGCAGTGCTAGAGATATAGGGCCTACCGAGCAGTACTTC. This translates into CSARDIGPTEQYF.

This clonotype was seen repeatedly, ten times or more. The V and J genes are TRBV6-1 and TRBJ2-4; maybe TRBD1 (6 bases). CDR3 length: 13 amino acids. Looked up from germline, CDR1 is MNHNS and CDR2 is SASEGT. Trimming stripped 7 bases from V and 2 bases from J, with 9 bases between. CDR3 in amino acids: CASMRGSKNIQYF. In nucleotides, the CDR3 is TGTGCCAGCATGAGGGGGTCCAAAAACATTCAGTACTTC.

This clonotype has ten or more counts. V is TRBV7-9 and J is TRBJ2-7, with 10 bases fitting TRBD2. V was pared by 5 bases and J by 3 bases, with 13 bases of the junction left unmatched. Germline V lookup: CDR1 SEHNR, CDR2 FQNEAQ (reference sequence). The CDR3 runs 17 residues. CDR3 residues: CASSTGGLAGEIYEQYF. The DNA for the CDR3 is TGTGCCAGCAGCACAGGCGGGCTAGCGGGAGAGATCTACGAGCAGTACTTC.

This clonotype was seen ten or more times. Its ends do not fully match the called genes, so a read error is possible. The gene calls are TRBV28 and TRBJ2-7, with D perhaps matching TRBD1 (6 bases). CDR1 and CDR2 (germline): MDHEN, SYDVKM. The CDR3 is 14 amino acids. The CDR3: CASSLPGQTYEQCF. The CDR3 nucleotides are TGTGCCAGCAGTCTCCCCGGACAGACCTACGAGCAGTGCTTC.

This clonotype was picked up many times. The chain is built from TRBV12-3 or TRBV12-4 and TRBJ1-1; no definite D call. This CDR3 has 11 residues. Trimming shortened V by 6 bases and J by 4 bases, and 6 bases separated the two germline ends. In DNA, the CDR3 is TGTGCCAGCAGGGTCAGCACTGAAGCTTTCTTT. Translated, it gives CASRVSTEAFF.

This clonotype was counted many times. The chain carries TRBV2 and TRBJ2-5; D gene ambiguous. The CDR3 has 13 amino acids. V dropped 6 bases and J dropped 7 bases, with 15 bases sitting between them. The germline V gene has CDR1 SNHLY and CDR2 FYNNEI. CDR3 nucleotides: TGTGCCAGCAGGGAGAATGAAGGTGTGACCCAGTACTTC. Protein product: CASRENEGVTQYF.

At least ten counts were recorded for this clonotype. The chain uses TRBV27 and TRBJ1-6; D is uncertain. V lost 3 bases, J lost 3 bases, and 9 bases lay in between. Germline V gene data show CDR1 as MNHEY and CDR2 as SMNVEV (reference sequence). This CDR3 spans 15 amino acids. This CDR3 is CASSFSTVYNSPLHF. CDR3 DNA: TGTGCCAGCAGTTTCTCGACGGTCTATAATTCACCCCTCCACTTT.

This clonotype was observed many times. This chain links TRBV11-3 with TRBJ2-3; possibly TRBD2 for D (5 bases). The CDR3 contains 14 residues. V was trimmed by 2 bases and J by 4 bases, leaving 10 bases between them. Germline-derived CDR1 and CDR2 are SGHNT and YENEEA. The chain's CDR3 is CASSLHRGADTQYF. CDR3 bases: TGTGCCAGCAGCTTACATCGGGGAGCAGATACGCAGTATTTT.

The gene calls are TRBV30 and TRBJ2-3; D possibly corresponds to TRBD2 (6 bases). The CDR3 spans 9 residues. Germline V lookup: CDR1 GTSNPN, CDR2 SVGIG (reference sequence). DNA of the CDR3: TGTGCGGGAGGAGATACGCAGTATTTT. This codes for CAGGDTQYF.

Concerning this clonotype itself: A much larger clone lies a single base off, so this may be a read error. This CDR3 fails to terminate in the conserved phenylalanine or tryptophan, so it likely reflects a read error. DNA for the CDR3: TGTGCCAGCAGTCAGGGGTCTGAGCAGTTCTCC. This codes for CASSQGSEQFS. The chain uses TRBV2 and TRBJ2-7, with D tentatively TRBD1 (6 bases). The DNA end is more similar to TRBJ2-1, so the J call may be wrong. The germline V gene has CDR1 SNHLY and CDR2 FYNNEI. This CDR3 is built from 11 residues.

This clonotype showed up just a few times. The chain recombines TRBV19 with TRBJ2-7; D ambiguous. The V end lost 3 bases, the J end lost 2 bases, and 11 bases lay between the germline ends. Germline assignment: CDR1 LNHDA and CDR2 SQIVND (reference sequence). The CDR3 runs to 14 residues. The CDR3 DNA is TGTGCCAGTAGTATCTGGGGTAAAACCTACGAGCAGTACTTC. Translation: CASSIWGKTYEQYF.

This clonotype was detected ten times or more. This rearrangement joins TRBV12-3 or TRBV12-4 to TRBJ2-1, with 10 bases fitting TRBD2. The CDR3 extends over 15 amino acids. The V and J ends lost 5 bases and 3 bases, in that order; junction bases with no gene match: 4. Here the CDR3 reads CASSHSSGSYNEQFF. The CDR3 DNA sequence: TGTGCCAGCAGTCATTCTAGCGGGAGCTACAATGAGCAGTTCTTC.

This clonotype was counted at least ten times. V and J are TRBV20-1 and TRBJ2-1; D may be TRBD2 (5 bases). V lost 4 bases and J 0 bases, leaving 16 bases between the germline ends. Germline V CDR1 and CDR2: DFQATT, SNEGSKA (reference sequence). The CDR3 spans 16 residues. CDR3 nucleotide sequence: TGCAGTGCTATCTTTAAGAGCGGAGGCTCCTACAATGAGCAGTTCTTC. This encodes CSAIFKSGGSYNEQFF.

This clonotype was picked up many times. This chain links TRBV28 with TRBJ2-5; the match to TRBD1 covers 7 bases. V shed 6 bases, J shed 6 bases, and the junction held 10 bases outside the gene matches. Germline V gene data show CDR1 as MDHEN and CDR2 as SYDVKM. The CDR3 is 14 residues long. The CDR3 nucleotides read TGTGCCAGCAGGGGACAGACTCTTGGAAAGACCCAGTACTTC. Translation gives CASRGQTLGKTQYF.

The chain uses TRBV14 and TRBJ2-3; 10 bases agree with TRBD1. The germline CDR1 and CDR2 sequences are SGHDN and FVKESK. Unmatched junction bases numbered 11, after V lost 0 bases and J lost 2 bases. The CDR3 spans 19 residues. CDR3 DNA: TGTGCCAGCAGCCAAGATTTGGGACAGGGGACGCGGCCCACAGATACGCAGTATTTT. It translates to CASSQDLGQGTRPTDTQYF.

This clonotype was detected many times. This rearrangement joins TRBV5-1 to TRBJ2-3, with D unresolved. Trimming took off 4 bases at V and 2 bases at J, with 8 bases between the two ends. The CDR3 has 13 residues. Germline CDR1 SGHRS, CDR2 YFSETQ. DNA for the CDR3: TGCGCCAGCAGCACCCTCGACACAGATACGCAGTATTTT. It is translated as CASSTLDTDTQYF.

This clonotype was seen many times. This chain joins TRBV28 and TRBJ1-5, with 10 bases fitting TRBD1. V was pared by 7 bases and J by 6 bases, with 9 bases of the junction left unmatched. Germline V gene sequence: CDR1 MDHEN, CDR2 SYDVKM. This CDR3 comprises 15 residues. The CDR3 DNA sequence: TGTGCCAGCAACTCCGGGACAGGGGTGATTCAGCCCCAGCATTTT. This translates into CASNSGTGVIQPQHF.

This clonotype was seen many times. The V call is TRBV11-2, the J call TRBJ2-1; possibly TRBD2 for D (5 bases). CDR1 SGHAT and CDR2 FQNNGV come from the germline V gene. The CDR3 covers 17 residues. Trimming stripped 5 bases from V and 0 bases from J, with 17 bases between. CDR3 amino acids: CASSLLGPGSSYNEQFF. DNA for the CDR3: TGTGCCAGCAGCCTACTAGGCCCCGGAAGCTCCTACAATGAGCAGTTCTTC.

The chain uses TRBV27 and TRBJ2-2, with 9 bases lining up with TRBD1. This CDR3 contains 15 residues. Per germline, CDR1 MNHEY and CDR2 SMNVEV (reference sequence). Trimming took 3 bases from V and 3 from J; bases not matched to a gene: 2. The CDR3 loop is CASSLWTGDTGELFF. In DNA, the CDR3 is TGTGCCAGCAGTTTGTGGACAGGGGACACCGGGGAGCTGTTTTTT.

This clonotype was found many times. V is TRBV20-1 and J is TRBJ2-7, with D possibly called TRBD1 or TRBD2 (5 bases each). CDR1 and CDR2 from the germline V gene are DFQATT and SNEGSKA (reference sequence). The germline V and J ends were trimmed by 5 bases and 3 bases, with 20 bases remaining between them. The CDR3 length is 15 residues. CDR3 in DNA: TGCAGTGCTGCGCTTGGGGGTGTCTCAAGCTACGAGCAGTACTTC. Protein sequence: CSAALGGVSSYEQYF.

This clonotype has a handful of counts. A much larger clone differs from this one at a single base, so this may be a read error. The rearrangement uses TRBV28 and TRBJ1-5; D not resolved. Trimming shortened V by 8 bases and J by 2 bases, and 16 bases separated the two germline ends. The CDR3 contains 15 residues. Germline values: CDR1 MDHEN, CDR2 SYDVKM. CDR3: CASAGSPPCNQPQHF. The CDR3 region has the DNA TGTGCCAGCGCGGGGTCCCCACCCTGCAATCAGCCCCAGCATTTT.

The CDR3 coding sequence is TGCAGTGCTAGAGGGACAGGTTTGAACACTGAAGCTTTCTTT. Protein product: CSARGTGLNTEAFF. The chain is built from TRBV20-1 and TRBJ1-1; 7 bases line up with TRBD1. The ends lost 1 base at V and 0 bases at J; junction bases unmatched: 2. Germline values: CDR1 DFQATT, CDR2 SNEGSKA (reference sequence). This CDR3 has 14 amino acids.

The table lists this clonotype with many counts. This rearrangement joins TRBV28 to TRBJ1-4; 9 bases agree with TRBD1. V was pared by 8 bases and J by 5 bases, with 9 bases of the junction left unmatched. The CDR3 has 15 amino acids. The germline CDR1 and CDR2 sequences are MDHEN and SYDVKM. The CDR3 region is CASCTSGQGNEKLFF. Written as DNA, the CDR3 is TGTGCCAGCTGCACCTCGGGACAGGGAAATGAAAAACTGTTTTTT.

The rearrangement uses TRBV28 and TRBJ2-7; D is possibly TRBD2 (6 bases). This CDR3 contains 16 residues. V was cut by 4 bases and J by 6 bases, with 22 bases left in between. The germline V gene encodes CDR1 MDHEN and CDR2 SYDVKM. The CDR3 DNA reads as TGTGCCAGCAGTTACCCAACCGGGAGCAGGGCCTCCGAGCAGTACTTC. Translated: CASSYPTGSRASEQYF.